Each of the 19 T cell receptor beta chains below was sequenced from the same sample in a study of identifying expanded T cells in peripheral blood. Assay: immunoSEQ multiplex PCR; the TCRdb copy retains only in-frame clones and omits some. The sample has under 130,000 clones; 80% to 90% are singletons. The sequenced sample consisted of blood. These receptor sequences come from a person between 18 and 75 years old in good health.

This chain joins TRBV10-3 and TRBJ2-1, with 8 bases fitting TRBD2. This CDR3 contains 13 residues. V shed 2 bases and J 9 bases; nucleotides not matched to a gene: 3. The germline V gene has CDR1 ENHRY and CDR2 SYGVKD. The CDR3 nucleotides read TGTGCCATCAGTGAGCCCCTAGCGGGTGAGCAGTTCTTC. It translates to CAISEPLAGEQFF.

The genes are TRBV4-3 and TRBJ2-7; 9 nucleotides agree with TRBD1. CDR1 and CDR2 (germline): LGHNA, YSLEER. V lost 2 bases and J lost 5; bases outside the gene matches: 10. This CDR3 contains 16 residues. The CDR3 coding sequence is TGCGCCAGCAGCCAACAAATATGGGACAGGGCCAACGAGCAGTACTTC. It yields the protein CASSQQIWDRANEQYF.

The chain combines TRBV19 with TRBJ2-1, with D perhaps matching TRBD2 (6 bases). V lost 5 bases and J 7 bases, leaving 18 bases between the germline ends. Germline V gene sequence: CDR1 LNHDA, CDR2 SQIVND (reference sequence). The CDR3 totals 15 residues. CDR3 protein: CASSPPLGGRNEQFF. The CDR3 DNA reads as TGTGCCAGTAGTCCGCCGCTGGGGGGTAGGAATGAGCAGTTCTTC.

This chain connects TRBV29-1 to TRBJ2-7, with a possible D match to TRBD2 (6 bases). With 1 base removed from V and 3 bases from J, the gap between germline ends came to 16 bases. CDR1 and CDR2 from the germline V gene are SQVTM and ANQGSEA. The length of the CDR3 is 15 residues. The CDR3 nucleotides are TGCAGCGTTGAAGGTTTACGGGGGTCCCGCTACGAGCAGTACTTC. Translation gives CSVEGLRGSRYEQYF.

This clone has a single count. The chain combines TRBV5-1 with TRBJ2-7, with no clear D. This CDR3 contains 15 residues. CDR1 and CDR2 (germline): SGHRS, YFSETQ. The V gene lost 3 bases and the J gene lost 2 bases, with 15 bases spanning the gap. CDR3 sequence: CASSYRTDPTYEQYF. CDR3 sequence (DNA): TGCGCCAGCAGCTATCGGACGGACCCCACCTACGAGCAGTACTTC.

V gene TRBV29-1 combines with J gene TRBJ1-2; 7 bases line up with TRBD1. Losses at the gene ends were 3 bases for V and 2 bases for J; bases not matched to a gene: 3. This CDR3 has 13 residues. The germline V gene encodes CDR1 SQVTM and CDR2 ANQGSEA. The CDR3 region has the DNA TGCAGCGTTGAGCAGGGGGTGAACTATGGCTACACCTTC. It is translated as CSVEQGVNYGYTF.

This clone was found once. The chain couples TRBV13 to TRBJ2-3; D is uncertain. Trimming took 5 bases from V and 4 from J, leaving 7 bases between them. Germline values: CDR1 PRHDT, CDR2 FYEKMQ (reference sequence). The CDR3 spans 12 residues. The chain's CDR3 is CASSPGSDTQYF. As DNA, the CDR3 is TGTGCCAGCAGCCCTGGGTCAGATACGCAGTATTTT.

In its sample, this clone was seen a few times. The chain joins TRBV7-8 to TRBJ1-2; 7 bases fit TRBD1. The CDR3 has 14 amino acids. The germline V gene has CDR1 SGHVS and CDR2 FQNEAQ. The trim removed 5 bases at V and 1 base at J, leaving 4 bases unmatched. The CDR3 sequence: CASSPQGFNYGYTF. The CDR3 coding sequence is TGTGCCAGCAGCCCACAGGGGTTTAACTATGGCTACACCTTC.

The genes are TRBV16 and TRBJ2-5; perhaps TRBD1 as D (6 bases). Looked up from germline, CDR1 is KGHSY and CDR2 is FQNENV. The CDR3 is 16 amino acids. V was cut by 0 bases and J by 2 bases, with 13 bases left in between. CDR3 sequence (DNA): TGTGCCAGCAGCCAATCGATGAGGACAGAGCAAGAGACCCAGTACTTC. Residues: CASSQSMRTEQETQYF.

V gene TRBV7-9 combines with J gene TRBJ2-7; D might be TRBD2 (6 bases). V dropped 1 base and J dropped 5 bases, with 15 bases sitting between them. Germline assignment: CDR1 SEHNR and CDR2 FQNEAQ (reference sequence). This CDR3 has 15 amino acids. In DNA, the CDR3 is TGTGCCAGCAGCTTAGGGGGAGCGGAGGGGAACGAGCAGTACTTC. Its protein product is CASSLGGAEGNEQYF.

DNA for the CDR3: TGTGCCAGCAGCTTAGGGGGGACTCAGGGCGAAGCTTTCTTT. This gives the protein CASSLGGTQGEAFF. This chain links TRBV11-2 with TRBJ1-1, with D possibly matching TRBD1 (5 bases). The CDR3 length is 14 residues. Germline lookup yields CDR1 SGHAT and CDR2 FQNNGV. V was pared by 1 base and J by 8 bases, with 14 bases between. The whole variable domain, remainder taken from reference TRBV11-2 and TRBJ1-1, is EAGVAQSPRYKIIEKRQSVAFWCNPISGHATLYWYQQILGQGPKLLIQFQNNGVVDDSQLPKDRFSAERLKGVDSTLKIQPAKLEDSAVYLCASSLGGTQGEAFFGQGTRLTVV.

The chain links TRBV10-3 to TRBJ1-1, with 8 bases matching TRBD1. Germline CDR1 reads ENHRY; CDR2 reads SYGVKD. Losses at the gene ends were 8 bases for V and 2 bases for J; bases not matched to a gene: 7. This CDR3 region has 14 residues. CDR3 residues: CAISGGAGNTEAFF. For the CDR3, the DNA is TGTGCCATCTCAGGGGGCGCGGGAAACACTGAAGCTTTCTTT.

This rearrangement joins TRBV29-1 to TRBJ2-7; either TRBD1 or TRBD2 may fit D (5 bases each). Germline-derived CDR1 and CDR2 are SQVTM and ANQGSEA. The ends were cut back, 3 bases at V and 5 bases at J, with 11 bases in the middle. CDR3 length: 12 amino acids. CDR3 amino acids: CSVEGVTNEQYF. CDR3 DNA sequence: TGCAGCGTTGAGGGGGTAACCAACGAGCAGTACTTC.

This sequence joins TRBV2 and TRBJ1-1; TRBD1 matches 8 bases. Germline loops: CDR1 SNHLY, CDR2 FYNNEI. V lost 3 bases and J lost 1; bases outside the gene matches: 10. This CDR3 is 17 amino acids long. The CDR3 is CASSDSKGTGGNTEAFF. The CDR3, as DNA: TGTGCCAGCAGTGATTCAAAGGGAACAGGGGGGAACACTGAAGCTTTCTTT.

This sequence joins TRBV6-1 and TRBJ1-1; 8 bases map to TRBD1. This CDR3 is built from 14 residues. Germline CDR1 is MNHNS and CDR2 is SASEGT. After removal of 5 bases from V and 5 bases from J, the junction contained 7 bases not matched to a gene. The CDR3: CASSPGQGGTEAFF. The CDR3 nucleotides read TGTGCCAGCAGTCCCGGACAGGGTGGAACTGAAGCTTTCTTT.

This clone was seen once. The CDR3 reads CASSYSTGLGGYTF. As DNA, the CDR3 is TGTGCCAGCAGTTACTCGACAGGGCTAGGGGGCTACACCTTC. The rearrangement joins TRBV6-5 to TRBJ1-2; 7 positions agree with TRBD1. The germline CDR1 and CDR2 sequences are MNHEY and SVGAGI. V shed 0 bases, J shed 8 bases, and the junction held 6 bases outside the gene matches. CDR3 size: 14 residues.

The CDR3 nucleotides read TGTGCCAGCAGCTTGGCCGTTTCAGGGGGCAAGCAGTTCTTC. Protein product: CASSLAVSGGKQFF. The chain couples TRBV5-6 to TRBJ2-1; 8 positions agree with TRBD1. CDR1 SGHDT and CDR2 YYEEEE come from the germline V gene. Trimming removed 0 bases from V and 11 bases from J; junction bases left unmatched: 7. This CDR3 region has 14 residues. The full variable domain, in which reference TRBV5-6 and TRBJ2-1 provide the parts outside the CDR3, is DAGVTQSPTHLIKTRGQQVTLRCSPKSGHDTVSWYQQALGQGPQFIFQYYEEEERQRGNFPDRFSGHQFPNYSSELNVNALLLGDSALYLCASSLAVSGGKQFFGPGTRLTVL.

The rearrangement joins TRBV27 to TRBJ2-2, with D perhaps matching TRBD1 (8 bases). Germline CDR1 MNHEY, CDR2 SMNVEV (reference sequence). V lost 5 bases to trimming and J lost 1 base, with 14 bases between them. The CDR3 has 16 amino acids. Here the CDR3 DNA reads TGTGCCAGCAGTATTACAGGGGGGGAGAACACCGGGGAGCTGTTTTTT. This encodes CASSITGGENTGELFF.

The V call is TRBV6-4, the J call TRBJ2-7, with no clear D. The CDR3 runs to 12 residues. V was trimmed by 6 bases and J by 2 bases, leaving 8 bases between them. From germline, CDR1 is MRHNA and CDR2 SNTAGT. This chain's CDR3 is CASRGLAYEQYF. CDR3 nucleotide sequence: TGTGCCAGCAGAGGTTTGGCCTACGAGCAGTACTTC.